This record concerns one T cell receptor (beta chain) sequence. Its antigen is still unknown. The junction and the germline gene differ at one end; a read error may be behind it. CDR3 length: 15 residues. The germline V gene has CDR1 SGHVS and CDR2 FQNEAQ. Starting material of 400 to 600 ng total RNA yielded TCR beta cDNA via a constant-region primer. Construction of TCR beta libraries relied on three successive nested multiplex PCR rounds employing slightly modified ARM-PCR. TRBV1-TRBV30 forward and Cbeta reverse primers drove the first two roughly 10-cycle rounds. TCRdb fed the multiplex PCR reads into MiXCR, producing one record per CDR3 protein. Found here are approximately 300,000 distinct CDR3 sequences, roughly 60% of them singletons; the top ten hold around 9.5%. Researchers drew blood RNA from unsorted whole blood and extracted germline DNA as well. The researchers drew 4 to 4.5 milliliters of peripheral blood before surgery.

This sample was included in a study of tumor-infiltrating lymphocytes in primary liver carcinoma. Overall study results and limits: It was tumor-adjacent and tumor-blood pairs that overlapped less than tumor region pairs did.

Material: peripheral blood. The source is a man aged 35 to 55 with primary liver carcinoma and hepatitis B virus infection. The gene calls are TRBV7-8 and TRBJ2-5; no reliable D call. This CDR3 is CASSSLPTIRETQYF. In DNA, the CDR3 is TGCGCCAGCAGCTCGCTTCCTACCATAAGGGAGACCCAGTACTTC.